This T cell receptor (beta chain) originates from a study of T cell responses to AZD1222 COVID-19 vaccine. Germline trimming cut 3 bases from V and 1 base from J; bases unmatched to any gene: 6. The CDR3 totals 16 residues. CDR1 is MNHNS, CDR2 SASEGT, per germline. This table comes from immunoSEQ multiplex PCR, and its TCRdb copy is limited to in-frame clones, with some not included. This sample has 120,000 or so clones, with approximately 89% found just once. The source is an adult in good health. This chain connects TRBV6-1 to TRBJ2-5, with 9 nucleotides matching TRBD2. Sequenced here: peripheral blood, sampled on day 0 of AZD1222 vaccination. In DNA form, the CDR3 reads TGTGCCAGCAGTGAGAATCTAGCGGGAATCCAAGAGACCCAGTACTTC. Translating it yields CASSENLAGIQETQYF.